The 10 T cell receptor beta chains below come from one sample, sequenced in a study of blood T cell repertoires in COVID-19. The table came from immunoSEQ multiplex PCR; TCRdb's copy has only in-frame clones and leaves some out. This table holds 160,000 or so clones, around 84% found once. The sequencing input was peripheral blood. All receptors come from a woman aged 80 or older with acute or convalescent COVID-19.

The chain links TRBV27 to TRBJ2-1; 12 bases match TRBD2. The germline gives CDR1 MNHEY, CDR2 SMNVEV (reference sequence). The CDR3 covers 21 residues. Trimming took 5 bases from V and 0 from J; bases not matched to a gene: 17. The CDR3 is CASSPRGLAGNLFSSYNEQFF. The CDR3 DNA reads as TGTGCCAGCAGTCCCCGAGGACTAGCGGGGAATCTCTTTAGCTCCTACAATGAGCAGTTCTTC.

CDR3 loop: CASSSRPGGNLHNEQFF. DNA of the CDR3: TGTGCCAGCAGCTCCCGTCCAGGGGGCAACCTACACAATGAGCAGTTCTTC. The chain joins TRBV7-6 to TRBJ2-1, with TRBD1 identical over 8 bases. CDR3 length equals 17 residues. Germline V gives CDR1 SGHVS, CDR2 FNYEAQ. J gave up 5 bases and V 4 bases, and 13 bases lay outside the gene matches.

The rearrangement uses TRBV25-1 and TRBJ2-4; 7 nucleotides match TRBD2. The V and J ends lost 5 bases and 0 bases, in that order; junction bases with no gene match: 10. Per the germline V gene, CDR1 is MGHDK and CDR2 is SYGVNS. The CDR3 covers 17 residues. CDR3 DNA sequence: TGTGCCAGCAGTCCCCGACTAGCAGACTTAGCCAAAAACATTCAGTACTTC. As protein: CASSPRLADLAKNIQYF.

The rearrangement links TRBV6-5 to TRBJ2-3; 9 nucleotides align to TRBD2. The CDR3 totals 15 residues. The germline V gene encodes CDR1 MNHEY and CDR2 SVGAGI. Trimming took 2 bases from V and 4 from J; bases not matched to a gene: 4. The CDR3 sequence: CASSYGSGRSDTQYF. DNA for the CDR3: TGTGCCAGCAGTTACGGTAGCGGGAGATCAGATACGCAGTATTTT.

The chain is built from TRBV3-1 (or the pseudogene TRBV3-2) and TRBJ2-2; TRBD1 matches 8 bases. Trimming cost V 4 bases and J 4 bases; bases outside gene matches: 5. The length of the CDR3 is 15 residues. The germline CDR1 and CDR2 sequences are LGHDT and YNNKEL (reference sequence). CDR3 nucleotides: TGTGCCAGCAGCCCAGGACAGGGAGTCACCGGGGAGCTGTTTTTT. It encodes CASSPGQGVTGELFF.

J is TRBJ1-2 and V is TRBV4-1; D may be TRBD1 (6 bases). V lost 5 bases and J lost 3, with 10 bases in between. Germline lookup yields CDR1 MGHRA and CDR2 YSYEKL. The CDR3 runs 13 residues. DNA of the CDR3: TGCGCCAGCAGCACTCGACAGGACTATGGCTACACCTTC. It translates to CASSTRQDYGYTF.

A few counts support this clone. The chain is built from TRBV12-5 and TRBJ2-3; 7 bases agree with TRBD2. The CDR3 runs 17 residues. With V trimmed by 6 bases and J by 0 bases, 12 bases remained unmatched. The germline CDR1 and CDR2 sequences are LGHNT and FRNRAP. The CDR3 reads CASGQDLAVGSTDTQYF. CDR3 DNA: TGTGCTAGTGGCCAGGATCTAGCGGTCGGTAGCACAGATACGCAGTATTTT.

The chain recombines TRBV5-1 with TRBJ2-3; D perhaps matches TRBD1 (7 bases). V was trimmed by 0 bases and J by 5 bases, leaving 16 bases between them. The germline V gene encodes CDR1 SGHRS and CDR2 YFSETQ. The CDR3 has 16 amino acids. The CDR3 sequence: CASSLGPPGGRDTQYF. The CDR3 coding sequence is TGCGCCAGCAGCTTGGGGCCCCCAGGGGGGAGAGATACGCAGTATTTT.

The V call is TRBV6-5, the J call TRBJ2-1; 9 positions match TRBD1. The CDR3 runs 15 residues. Germline assignment: CDR1 MNHEY and CDR2 SVGAGI. With V trimmed by 8 bases and J by 4 bases, 9 bases remained unmatched. The CDR3 loop reads CASRSTGTGYNEQFF. CDR3 nucleotides: TGTGCCAGCCGGAGTACCGGGACAGGGTACAATGAGCAGTTCTTC.

The table lists this clone with many counts. The chain carries TRBV6-5 and TRBJ2-7; TRBD1 is a possible D gene (5 bases). Between the trimmed V and J ends, which lost 6 bases and 2 bases, there was a span of 17 bases. Germline CDR1 and CDR2: MNHEY and SVGAGI. This CDR3 contains 15 residues. In DNA, the CDR3 is TGTGCCAGCAGCCAAGACAGCGACCAACCCTACGAGCAGTACTTC. It specifies CASSQDSDQPYEQYF.